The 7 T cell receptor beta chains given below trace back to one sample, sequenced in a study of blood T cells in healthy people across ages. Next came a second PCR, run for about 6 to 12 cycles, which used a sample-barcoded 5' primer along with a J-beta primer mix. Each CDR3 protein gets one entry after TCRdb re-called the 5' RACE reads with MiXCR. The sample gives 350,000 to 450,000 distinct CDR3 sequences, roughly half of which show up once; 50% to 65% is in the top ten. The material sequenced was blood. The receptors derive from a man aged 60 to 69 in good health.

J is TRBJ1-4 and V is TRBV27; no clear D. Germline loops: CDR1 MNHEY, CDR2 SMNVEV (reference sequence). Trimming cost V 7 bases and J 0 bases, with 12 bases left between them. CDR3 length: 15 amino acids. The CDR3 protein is CASTTRLATNEKLFF. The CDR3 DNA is TGTGCCAGCACCACTCGACTGGCAACTAATGAAAAACTGTTTTTT.

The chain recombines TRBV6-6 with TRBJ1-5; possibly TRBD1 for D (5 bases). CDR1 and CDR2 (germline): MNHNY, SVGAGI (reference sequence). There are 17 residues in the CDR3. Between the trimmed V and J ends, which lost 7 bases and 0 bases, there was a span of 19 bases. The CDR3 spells CASNPRDGRDSNQPQHF. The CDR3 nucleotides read TGTGCCAGCAACCCCCGGGACGGAAGAGATAGCAATCAGCCCCAGCATTTT.

DNA for the CDR3: TGTGCCAGCAGCCTTAACGGGAGCTCCTACAATGAGCAGTTCTTC. This encodes CASSLNGSSYNEQFF. V and J are TRBV12-3 or TRBV12-4 and TRBJ2-1; maybe TRBD2 (6 bases). Between the trimmed V and J ends, which lost 6 bases and 0 bases, there was a span of 12 bases. The CDR3 spans 15 residues.

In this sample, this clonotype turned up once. The CDR3 spells CASSQALAGEETQYF. The CDR3, as DNA: TGTGCCAGCAGCCAAGCACTAGCGGGGGAAGAGACCCAGTACTTC. This chain uses TRBV3-1 with TRBJ2-5; 11 positions agree with TRBD2. Germline V lookup: CDR1 LGHDT, CDR2 YNNKEL (reference sequence). CDR3 length: 15 amino acids. Trimming took 1 base from V and 3 from J; bases not matched to a gene: 1.

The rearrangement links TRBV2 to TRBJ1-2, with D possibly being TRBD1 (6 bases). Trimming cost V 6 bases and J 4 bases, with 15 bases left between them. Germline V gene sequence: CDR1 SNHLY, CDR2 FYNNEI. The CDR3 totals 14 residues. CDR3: CASRATGTRYGYTF. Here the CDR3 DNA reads TGTGCCAGCAGGGCGACAGGAACTCGCTATGGCTACACCTTC.

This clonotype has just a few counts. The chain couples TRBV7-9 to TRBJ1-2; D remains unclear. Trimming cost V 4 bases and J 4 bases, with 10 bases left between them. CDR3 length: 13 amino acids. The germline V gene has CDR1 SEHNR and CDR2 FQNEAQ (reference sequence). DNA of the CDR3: TGTGCCAGCAGCTCGCCGGGGAGCTATGGCTACACCTTC. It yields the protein CASSSPGSYGYTF. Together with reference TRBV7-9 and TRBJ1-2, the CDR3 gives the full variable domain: DTGVSQNPRHKITKRGQNVTFRCDPISEHNRLYWYRQTLGQGPEFLTYFQNEAQLEKSRLLSDRFSAERPKGSFSTLEIQRTEQGDSAMYLCASSSPGSYGYTFGSGTRLTVV.

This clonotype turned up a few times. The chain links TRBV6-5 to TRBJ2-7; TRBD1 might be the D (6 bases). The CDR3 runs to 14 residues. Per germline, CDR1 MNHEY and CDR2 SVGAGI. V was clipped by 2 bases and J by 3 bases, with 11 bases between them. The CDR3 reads CASSYLQGFYEQYF. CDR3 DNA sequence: TGTGCCAGCAGTTACCTACAGGGTTTCTACGAGCAGTACTTC.